The entry below gives a single TCR beta chain sequence along with its context. It has no known antigen specificity. Within one base of it there is no much larger clone, and no base qualities were kept. The CDR3, cysteine through phenylalanine, is 15 amino acids long. The only DNA kept is the CDR3, 45 bases in frame from the first base. Here V drops 2 bases and J drops 14 bases, and the junction holds 12 bases not matched to any gene. The germline V gene specifies SGHRS as CDR1 and YFSETQ as CDR2. These data come from a study of blood T cell repertoires in COVID-19 (dated by TCRdb to the early 2020s). Broadly, across the study: Collaborator samples came from the United States, Italy and Spain and covered acute and convalescent phases of COVID-19. The repertoires were released in a freely available public database meant as a resource for research on the immune response to SARS-CoV-2. Nearly every sample came with metadata listing a de-identified subject ID, COVID-19 status, age in years and sex. The dataset comprised deeply sampled blood TCRbeta repertoires from subjects exposed to, actively infected with, or recovered from COVID-19. HLA class I and class II types, where available, came from metadata supplied by the sample provider rather than from assay-based typing. Samples came from the ongoing ImmuneRACE study (first 160 participants) plus 1,254 subjects from 6 global collaborators. The material from the prospective study consisted of cDNA or gDNA derived from T cells, B-cell-depleted T cells, or PBMCs.

Paper-wide results and their limitations: The quantity of clinical and demographic metadata differed by source and by participant and was supplied without curation.

In the prospective study, participants were roughly 18 to 95 years old, resided in approximately 25 geographic areas of the United States, and were enrolled through a virtual design. To assign participants to cohorts, the prospective study relied on clinical history that participants themselves reported in a screening survey and a study questionnaire. ImmuneRACE Cohort 3 recovered participants were defined by two consecutive negative NP/OP PCR tests, healthcare professional clearance, or symptom resolution. In the prospective study, whole blood, serum and a nasopharyngeal or oropharyngeal swab were collected from each participant by mobile phlebotomists. Prospective study participants could optionally give additional blood draws and questionnaires over a roughly 2-month period. Blood samples from the prospective study were shipped frozen or at room temperature prior to DNA extraction. TCRbeta CDR3 regions were amplified from genomic DNA by means of the immunoSEQ Assay, a bias-controlled multiplex PCR. In the original analysis: Nucleated cell counts per sample were estimated from amplification of reference gene primers within the assay. To quantify the absolute abundance of each unique TCRbeta CDR3 rearrangement, sequence reads were collapsed and filtered. Productive Simpson clonality was computed per sample as the square root of Simpson's diversity index over productive rearrangements. The source is immuneACCESS, and TCRdb retained only in-frame sequences with V and J called. Part of the clones is not carried over; for the studies checked, unresolved V genes explain less than half of this, and the remainder is unexplained. The DNA was the basis for D and trimming; V, J and clone size are from that table. The sample table records a few hundred thousand clones; roughly 88% of these occur just once. The ten largest clones take up 1.8% of the sample.

The sample was PBMCs or T cells enriched from blood (not recorded which). This chain joins TRBV5-1 to TRBJ1-6, with 8 bases in between that match TRBD1. The source of this sequence is a woman aged 40 to 49 who had recovered from COVID-19. DNA sequence: TGCGCCAGCAGCTTAGGGCAAGGGACAGGAAAAACCCTCCACTTT. It codes for CASSLGQGTGKTLHF.